These 18 T cell receptor beta chains came from one sample sequenced in a study of T cell changes during pregnancy in multiple sclerosis. Assay: immunoSEQ multiplex PCR; the TCRdb copy retains only in-frame clones and omits some. Of over 45,000 clones listed, under 90% are singletons. Source: peripheral blood, taken in the first trimester of pregnancy. The receptors were gathered from a female donor in good health, enrolled as a control in a pregnancy study.

The sample holds a few counts of this clone. The chain couples TRBV6-4 to TRBJ2-1, with 7 bases fitting TRBD1. The junction had 10 bases not matched to a gene; V was cut back by 6 bases and J by 5 bases. This CDR3 spans 15 amino acids. Germline V gives CDR1 MRHNA, CDR2 SNTAGT. The CDR3 nucleotides read TGTGCCAGCAGCCCTGAGGGGGCAGGTCACAATGAGCAGTTCTTC. It specifies CASSPEGAGHNEQFF.

Only a few counts were recorded for this clone. The chain recombines TRBV19 with TRBJ1-1, with D maybe TRBD1 (6 bases). The CDR3 is made up of 15 amino acids. Trimming took off 5 bases at V and 5 bases at J, with 18 bases between the two ends. Germline lookup yields CDR1 LNHDA and CDR2 SQIVND (reference sequence). The CDR3 nucleotides are TGTGCCAGTAGTCCACAGGGATGGGGGGGTACTGAAGCTTTCTTT. This encodes CASSPQGWGGTEAFF.

The genes are TRBV19 and TRBJ1-1; D not resolved. Trimming shortened V by 3 bases and J by 1 base, and 12 bases separated the two germline ends. This CDR3 comprises 15 residues. In germline, CDR1 is LNHDA, CDR2 SQIVND (reference sequence). The CDR3 spells CASSMRSLSNTEAFF. DNA of the CDR3: TGTGCCAGTAGTATGCGAAGTCTATCGAACACTGAAGCTTTCTTT.

The rearrangement links TRBV20-1 to TRBJ2-1, with 7 bases matching TRBD2. The germline CDR1 and CDR2 sequences are DFQATT and SNEGSKA (reference sequence). This CDR3 is built from 11 residues. The junction had 5 bases not matched to a gene; V was cut back by 3 bases and J by 12 bases. The CDR3 loop reads CSASFSGGQFF. The CDR3 DNA is TGCAGTGCTAGTTTCTCGGGGGGGCAGTTCTTC.

The rearrangement links TRBV28 to TRBJ1-4; D not resolved. In germline, CDR1 is MDHEN, CDR2 SYDVKM. V was clipped by 1 base and J by 4 bases, with 7 bases between them. The CDR3 extends over 14 amino acids. The CDR3 bases are TGTGCCAGCAGTTTATTTAATATTAATGAAAAACTGTTTTTT. Amino acids: CASSLFNINEKLFF.

This clone was counted a few times. The chain links TRBV2 to TRBJ1-2, with a possible D match to TRBD1 (5 bases). V lost 8 bases to trimming and J lost 8 bases, with 12 bases between them. The CDR3 extends over 11 amino acids. Germline V gives CDR1 SNHLY, CDR2 FYNNEI. The CDR3 bases are TGTGCCAGCGAAGGTGCAGGGGGCTACACCTTC. It codes for CASEGAGGYTF.

The chain has TRBV19 and TRBJ2-7, with 8 nucleotides matching TRBD2. The length of the CDR3 is 15 residues. Germline-derived CDR1 and CDR2 are LNHDA and SQIVND (reference sequence). J lost 6 bases, V lost 2 bases, and 9 bases had no gene match. In DNA, the CDR3 is TGTGCCAGTAGTATAATCAGCGGGGGCTTGGGCGAGCAGTACTTC. Translated, it gives CASSIISGGLGEQYF.

This rearrangement joins TRBV19 to TRBJ1-5; 7 bases map to TRBD1. CDR1 is LNHDA and CDR2 is SQIVND in the germline V gene (reference sequence). The CDR3 spans 16 residues. Trimming took 3 bases from V and 1 from J; bases not matched to a gene: 6. The DNA for the CDR3 is TGTGCCAGTAGTATGGGACAGACCTTAAGCAATCAGCCCCAGCATTTT. Translation gives CASSMGQTLSNQPQHF.

V and J are TRBV2 and TRBJ1-4, with D perhaps TRBD1 (5 bases). CDR1 is SNHLY, CDR2 FYNNEI, per germline. The CDR3 is 16 amino acids. Trimming pared 7 bases from V and 8 bases from J, leaving 23 bases between. The DNA for the CDR3 is TGTGCCAGCACCCCGGGGGGGAGGACACGAACCGAAAAACTGTTTTTT. Protein: CASTPGGRTRTEKLFF. Full variable domain (remainder filled in from reference TRBV2 and TRBJ1-4): EPEVTQTPSHQVTQMGQEVILRCVPISNHLYFYWYRQILGQKVEFLVSFYNNEISEKSEIFDDQFSVERPDGSNFTLKIRSTKLEDSAMYFCASTPGGRTRTEKLFFGSGTQLSVL.

The V and J genes are TRBV21-1 and TRBJ2-7; the table names TRBD2, a call not compared with the DNA. TRBV21-1 has pseudogene status. There are 13 residues in the CDR3. The CDR3 DNA sequence: TGTGCCAACCCTAGTGGGGGGTCCTACGAGCAGTACTTC. This codes for CANPSGGSYEQYF.

This clone was seen a single time. The chain couples TRBV30 to TRBJ2-2; D is uncertain. This CDR3 is 14 amino acids long. The germline V gene encodes CDR1 GTSNPN and CDR2 SVGIG (reference sequence). The ends were cut back, 2 bases at V and 8 bases at J, with 15 bases in the middle. In nucleotides, the CDR3 is TGTGCCTGGAGTCCCCTAAACCCGGAGGGGGAGCTGTTTTTT. Translated: CAWSPLNPEGELFF.

Only a few counts were recorded for this clone. This rearrangement joins TRBV7-9 to TRBJ1-1, with 9 bases aligning to TRBD1. In germline, CDR1 is SEHNR, CDR2 FQNEAQ (reference sequence). J lost 6 bases, V lost 7 bases, and 9 bases had no gene match. The CDR3 length is 14 residues. The DNA of the CDR3 is TGTGCCAGCAACACAGGGGGCGGCGGGTCTGAAGCTTTCTTT. It encodes CASNTGGGGSEAFF. Looking up the rest from reference TRBV7-9 and TRBJ1-1 gives the full variable domain: DTGVSQNPRHKITKRGQNVTFRCDPISEHNRLYWYRQTLGQGPEFLTYFQNEAQLEKSRLLSDRFSAERPKGSFSTLEIQRTEQGDSAMYLCASNTGGGGSEAFFGQGTRLTVV.

This clone was counted a few times. The chain combines TRBV21-1 with TRBJ1-5. TRBV21-1 is shown as a pseudogene. The CDR3 is 13 residues long. CDR3 coding DNA: TGTGCCAGCAGCCGTTCCGCCTCGGGACCCCAGCATTTT. This encodes CASSRSASGPQHF.

The rearrangement uses TRBV11-2 and TRBJ2-1; D unclear. Per germline, CDR1 SGHAT and CDR2 FQNNGV. This CDR3 is 11 amino acids long. Trimming cost V 5 bases and J 9 bases, with 8 bases left between them. The CDR3 spells CASSPTGEQFF. CDR3 coding DNA: TGTGCCAGCAGCCCTACCGGTGAGCAGTTCTTC.

The V call is TRBV27, the J call TRBJ2-7; TRBD2 aligns across 7 bases. The CDR3 is 14 residues long. The germline V gene has CDR1 MNHEY and CDR2 SMNVEV (reference sequence). V dropped 5 bases and J dropped 2; count of bases not matched to a gene: 6. CDR3 loop: CASSLGLPTYEQYF. The CDR3 DNA follows: TGTGCCAGCAGTCTGGGACTACCAACCTACGAGCAGTACTTC.

Only a few counts were recorded for this clone. The J gene is TRBJ1-1, the V gene TRBV30; the D gene is possibly TRBD1 (6 bases). The CDR3 loop spans 13 amino acids. Germline loops: CDR1 GTSNPN, CDR2 SVGIG (reference sequence). Trimming left V 1 base short and J 7 bases short, with 13 bases between. CDR3 region: CAWSDTRQVEAFF. The CDR3, as DNA: TGTGCCTGGAGTGACACAAGACAGGTTGAAGCTTTCTTT. The full variable domain, rest sourced from reference TRBV30 and TRBJ1-1, is SQTIHQWPATLVQPVGSPLSLECTVEGTSNPNLYWYRQAAGRGLQLLFYSVGIGQISSEVPQNLSASRPQDRQFILSSKKLLLSDSGFYLCAWSDTRQVEAFFGQGTRLTVV.

The V and J genes are TRBV7-9 and TRBJ2-2, with TRBD2 identical over 8 bases. CDR3 length: 16 residues. The V segment lost 1 base and the J segment 2 bases; nucleotides outside the gene matches: 3. The germline V gene encodes CDR1 SEHNR and CDR2 FQNEAQ (reference sequence). The CDR3 reads CASSLVAGGNTGELFF. Here the CDR3 DNA reads TGTGCCAGCAGCTTAGTGGCGGGGGGAAACACCGGGGAGCTGTTTTTT.

The gene calls are TRBV7-2 and TRBJ2-7, with D perhaps matching TRBD1 (6 bases). Trimming stripped 0 bases from V and 3 bases from J, with 12 bases between. Per germline, CDR1 SGHTA and CDR2 FQGNSA. The CDR3 is made up of 15 amino acids. The CDR3 sequence: CASSLAQDSYYEQYF. CDR3 sequence (DNA): TGTGCCAGCAGCTTAGCCCAGGACAGCTACTACGAGCAGTACTTC.